Listed below are T cell receptor beta chains from one sample, sequenced in a study of shared clonotypes between healthy human individuals. Repertoires were generated with immunoSEQ multiplex PCR, while TCRdb's copy carries only in-frame clones and drops some. The table shows fewer than 1.8 million clones, with 98% occurring only once. The specimen sequenced was naive CD4+ T cells sorted from blood. The receptors stem from a man aged 25-45 years in good health. The CDR3 runs from the conserved cysteine through the conserved F or W. A D gene is named only where the DNA matches it firmly. Clone size is stated in some rows and not others, as once, few, many or a class when expanded.

CDR3 DNA: TGTGCCAGCAGCCGAGACGATAAACCAGGACACGGGAGCAATCAGCCCCAGCATTTT
CDR3 protein: CASSRDDKPGHGSNQPQHF
D gene: NA
clone size: NA
J gene: TRBJ1-5
V gene: TRBV7-9

CDR3 DNA: TGTGCCAGCAGGGCGGGACAGGGAAACTCTGGGGCCAACGTCCTGACTTTC
CDR3 protein: CASRAGQGNSGANVLTF
D gene: TRBD1
clone size: NA
J gene: TRBJ2-6
V gene: TRBV2

CDR3 DNA: TGTGCCAGCAGCTTAAAGACTAGCGGGAGGGGAAGCACAGATACGCAGTATTTT
CDR3 protein: CASSLKTSGRGSTDTQYF
D gene: TRBD2
clone size: NA
J gene: TRBJ2-3
V gene: TRBV7-3

CDR3 DNA: TGTGCCAGCAGCCAGCTGGGACAGCCTCTCCACGAGCAGTACTTC
CDR3 protein: CASSQLGQPLHEQYF
D gene: TRBD1
clone size: NA
J gene: TRBJ2-7
V gene: TRBV14

CDR3 DNA: TGTGCCAGCAGCGGGACAGGGGGTCTTCAGCCCCAGCATTTT
CDR3 protein: CASSGTGGLQPQHF
D gene: TRBD1
clone size: NA
J gene: TRBJ1-5
V gene: TRBV6-1

CDR3 DNA: TGTGCCAGCAGCTGGGACAGGGGTCCCTACGAGCAGTACTTC
CDR3 protein: CASSWDRGPYEQYF
D gene: TRBD1
clone size: NA
J gene: TRBJ2-7
V gene: TRBV7-3

CDR3 DNA: TGCGCCAGCAAATTGGGAGTCGGGGAGCTGTTTTTT
CDR3 protein: CASKLGVGELFF
D gene: NA
clone size: NA
J gene: TRBJ2-2
V gene: TRBV5-1

CDR3 DNA: TGTGCCAGCAGCCATGGGAGCGGACCAACCTACGAGCAGTACTTC
CDR3 protein: CASSHGSGPTYEQYF
D gene: NA
clone size: NA
J gene: TRBJ2-7
V gene: TRBV14

CDR3 DNA: TGTGCCAGCAGTTACTCGATACAGGGGGCATGGGAGCAGTACTTC
CDR3 protein: CASSYSIQGAWEQYF
D gene: TRBD1
clone size: NA
J gene: TRBJ2-7
V gene: TRBV6-5

CDR3 DNA: TGTGCCAGCAGCCAAGAAGTTGGGTCGAGAAACCAAGAGACCCAGTACTTC
CDR3 protein: CASSQEVGSRNQETQYF
D gene: NA
clone size: once
J gene: TRBJ2-5
V gene: TRBV4-2

CDR3 DNA: TGTGCCAGCAGCCGGATTAGCGGGACAGGGGGCTTCAATGAGCAGTTCTTC
CDR3 protein: CASSRISGTGGFNEQFF
D gene: TRBD1
clone size: NA
J gene: TRBJ2-1
V gene: TRBV7-9

CDR3 DNA: TGTGCCAGTAGGTTAGGGACTAGCGGGAGGACTGAGCAGTTCTTC
CDR3 protein: CASRLGTSGRTEQFF
D gene: TRBD2
clone size: NA
J gene: TRBJ2-1
V gene: TRBV19

CDR3 DNA: TGCAGCGTTGCTGGGGTGGACGAGCAGTACTTC
CDR3 protein: CSVAGVDEQYF
D gene: NA
clone size: NA
J gene: TRBJ2-7
V gene: TRBV29-1

CDR3 DNA: TGTGCCAGCAGCCCCGGGACAGGGGTAATCTACGAGCAGTACTTC
CDR3 protein: CASSPGTGVIYEQYF
D gene: TRBD1
clone size: NA
J gene: TRBJ2-7
V gene: TRBV28

CDR3 DNA: TGTGCCAGCAGTGGTGGGCTAGCGGGAGGCAGGGAGCAGTACTTC
CDR3 protein: CASSGGLAGGREQYF
D gene: TRBD2
clone size: NA
J gene: TRBJ2-7
V gene: TRBV6-1

CDR3 DNA: TGTGCCAGCTGGGCTAGCCTCTACAATGAGCAGTTCTTC
CDR3 protein: CASWASLYNEQFF
D gene: NA
clone size: once
J gene: TRBJ2-1
V gene: TRBV28

CDR3 DNA: TGCAGTGCTAGATTTATCGAGACCCAGTACTTC
CDR3 protein: CSARFIETQYF
D gene: NA
clone size: NA
J gene: TRBJ2-5
V gene: TRBV20-1

CDR3 DNA: TGTGCCAGCAGTTACTCTCGGGACACCGCCTACGAGCAGTACTTC
CDR3 protein: CASSYSRDTAYEQYF
D gene: NA
clone size: once
J gene: TRBJ2-7
V gene: TRBV6-5

CDR3 DNA: TGTGCCAGCAGTTACCCTACAGGAGGGTACAATGAGCAGTTCTTC
CDR3 protein: CASSYPTGGYNEQFF
D gene: NA
clone size: NA
J gene: TRBJ2-1
V gene: TRBV6-6

CDR3 DNA: TGCGCCAGCAGCTTTGCGGGAGAGGGCGATACGCAGTATTTT
CDR3 protein: CASSFAGEGDTQYF
D gene: TRBD2
clone size: NA
J gene: TRBJ2-3
V gene: TRBV5-1

CDR3 DNA: TGTGCCAGCAGACTCACTAGCGGGCGGACAGATACGCAGTATTTT
CDR3 protein: CASRLTSGRTDTQYF
D gene: TRBD2
clone size: NA
J gene: TRBJ2-3
V gene: TRBV6-5

CDR3 DNA: TGTGCCAGCAGTCCCGCCAGAGGACAGCTCTATGGCTACACCTTC
CDR3 protein: CASSPARGQLYGYTF
D gene: NA
clone size: NA
J gene: TRBJ1-2
V gene: TRBV27

CDR3 DNA: TGTGCCAGTAGTACATCCGGGACAGGGGGCATCTACGAGCAGTACTTC
CDR3 protein: CASSTSGTGGIYEQYF
D gene: TRBD1
clone size: once
J gene: TRBJ2-7
V gene: TRBV19

CDR3 DNA: TGTGCCAGCTTATGGGACAGAGGCACCGGGGAGCTGTTTTTT
CDR3 protein: CASLWDRGTGELFF
D gene: TRBD1
clone size: once
J gene: TRBJ2-2
V gene: TRBV6-1

CDR3 DNA: TGTGCCAGTAGGAGACAGGGCCTAAATGAAAAACTGTTTTTT
CDR3 protein: CASRRQGLNEKLFF
D gene: TRBD1
clone size: NA
J gene: TRBJ1-4
V gene: TRBV19

CDR3 DNA: TGTGCCAGCCAGCGGGAGGGCACCTACGAGCAGTACTTC
CDR3 protein: CASQREGTYEQYF
D gene: TRBD2
clone size: NA
J gene: TRBJ2-7
V gene: TRBV6-5

CDR3 DNA: TGTGCCTGGAGTTGGGATAGCGGGAGGGCCCAGCCTCAAGCCTTC
CDR3 protein: CAWSWDSGRAQPQAF
D gene: TRBD2
clone size: NA
J gene: TRBJ2-7
V gene: TRBV30

CDR3 DNA: TGTGCCAGCAGTCTTGACCATCTCGGGGGACAGCCCCAGCATTTT
CDR3 protein: CASSLDHLGGQPQHF
D gene: NA
clone size: NA
J gene: TRBJ1-5
V gene: TRBV28

CDR3 DNA: TGTGCCAGCAGTTTAGCCCTTCTCTACGAGCAGTACTTC
CDR3 protein: CASSLALLYEQYF
D gene: NA
clone size: NA
J gene: TRBJ2-7
V gene: TRBV28

CDR3 DNA: TGTGCCAGCTCACCGGGGAGAGATCAGCCCCAGCATTTT
CDR3 protein: CASSPGRDQPQHF
D gene: NA
clone size: NA
J gene: TRBJ1-5
V gene: TRBV18

CDR3 DNA: TGTGCCAGCAGCCCACGAGCGGGAGAGTCAGATACGCAGTATTTT
CDR3 protein: CASSPRAGESDTQYF
D gene: TRBD2
clone size: NA
J gene: TRBJ2-3
V gene: TRBV7-2

CDR3 DNA: TGTGCCGGGGACAGACACTACAATGAGCAGTTCTTC
CDR3 protein: CAGDRHYNEQFF
D gene: TRBD1
clone size: NA
J gene: TRBJ2-1
V gene: TRBV30

CDR3 DNA: TGTGCCACCAGCAGAGTTTTTGGACTAGCGGGAGTAGATACGCAGTATTTT
CDR3 protein: CATSRVFGLAGVDTQYF
D gene: TRBD2
clone size: NA
J gene: TRBJ2-3
V gene: TRBV15

CDR3 DNA: TGTGCCAGCAGCTTAGGTGGCAGGGCTTTAAGCTACGAGCAGTACTTC
CDR3 protein: CASSLGGRALSYEQYF
D gene: NA
clone size: NA
J gene: TRBJ2-7
V gene: TRBV7-8

CDR3 DNA: TGTGCCAGCAGTCATTACACAGATGGAAATAGCAATCAGCCCCAGCATTTT
CDR3 protein: CASSHYTDGNSNQPQHF
D gene: NA
clone size: NA
J gene: TRBJ1-5
V gene: TRBV28

CDR3 DNA: TGCGCCAGCAGCTTGTTGGGGGGCGTCGGCACCGGGGAGCTGTTTTTT
CDR3 protein: CASSLLGGVGTGELFF
D gene: NA
clone size: NA
J gene: TRBJ2-2
V gene: TRBV5-1

CDR3 DNA: TGTGCCAGCCGGAGGACAGGGGAGTACACTGAAGCTTTCTTT
CDR3 protein: CASRRTGEYTEAFF
D gene: TRBD1
clone size: NA
J gene: TRBJ1-1
V gene: TRBV27

CDR3 DNA: TGTGCCAGCAGCCAAGGGGATGAGCAGTTCTTC
CDR3 protein: CASSQGDEQFF
D gene: NA
clone size: NA
J gene: TRBJ2-1
V gene: TRBV7-3

CDR3 DNA: TGTGCCAGCAGCCTCCGACAGGACTATGGCTACACCTTC
CDR3 protein: CASSLRQDYGYTF
D gene: NA
clone size: NA
J gene: TRBJ1-2
V gene: TRBV28

CDR3 DNA: TGTGCCAGTAGTATAGTCGGGCAGGGGGTTACTGAAGCTTTCTTT
CDR3 protein: CASSIVGQGVTEAFF
D gene: TRBD1
clone size: NA
J gene: TRBJ1-1
V gene: TRBV19

CDR3 DNA: TGTGCCACCAGCAGTTGGGCCCTTACAAATCCCTCTGGAAACACCATATATTTT
CDR3 protein: CATSSWALTNPSGNTIYF
D gene: NA
clone size: NA
J gene: TRBJ1-3
V gene: TRBV15

CDR3 DNA: TGTGCCAGCTCACGGGGTCGAGCCCCTAGGGATGAGCAGTTCTTC
CDR3 protein: CASSRGRAPRDEQFF
D gene: NA
clone size: NA
J gene: TRBJ2-1
V gene: TRBV18

CDR3 DNA: TGCGCCAGCAGCCTCGACAGGAGAATACAAGAGACCCAGTACTTC
CDR3 protein: CASSLDRRIQETQYF
D gene: NA
clone size: NA
J gene: TRBJ2-5
V gene: TRBV5-1

CDR3 DNA: TGCGCCAGCAGCTTGGGATGGTCTAGCACAGATACGCAGTATTTT
CDR3 protein: CASSLGWSSTDTQYF
D gene: NA
clone size: NA
J gene: TRBJ2-3
V gene: TRBV5-1

CDR3 DNA: TGTGCCTGGAGTGTACGGATACAGGGAGAGACCCAGTACTTC
CDR3 protein: CAWSVRIQGETQYF
D gene: NA
clone size: NA
J gene: TRBJ2-5
V gene: TRBV30

CDR3 DNA: TGTGCCAGCTCACCACGTAACTTAGACCGAAGCTACGAGCAGTACTTC
CDR3 protein: CASSPRNLDRSYEQYF
D gene: NA
clone size: NA
J gene: TRBJ2-7
V gene: TRBV18

CDR3 DNA: TGTGCCAGCAGTTACTCTACCGGGACCTACGAGCAGTACTTC
CDR3 protein: CASSYSTGTYEQYF
D gene: NA
clone size: NA
J gene: TRBJ2-7
V gene: TRBV6-6

CDR3 DNA: TGTGCCAGCAGTGGGACTAGCGGCCAAGAGACCCAGTACTTC
CDR3 protein: CASSGTSGQETQYF
D gene: TRBD2
clone size: NA
J gene: TRBJ2-5
V gene: TRBV2

CDR3 DNA: TGCGCCAGCAGCTGGGGACAGCTACAAGAGACCCAGTACTTC
CDR3 protein: CASSWGQLQETQYF
D gene: TRBD1
clone size: NA
J gene: TRBJ2-5
V gene: TRBV5-1